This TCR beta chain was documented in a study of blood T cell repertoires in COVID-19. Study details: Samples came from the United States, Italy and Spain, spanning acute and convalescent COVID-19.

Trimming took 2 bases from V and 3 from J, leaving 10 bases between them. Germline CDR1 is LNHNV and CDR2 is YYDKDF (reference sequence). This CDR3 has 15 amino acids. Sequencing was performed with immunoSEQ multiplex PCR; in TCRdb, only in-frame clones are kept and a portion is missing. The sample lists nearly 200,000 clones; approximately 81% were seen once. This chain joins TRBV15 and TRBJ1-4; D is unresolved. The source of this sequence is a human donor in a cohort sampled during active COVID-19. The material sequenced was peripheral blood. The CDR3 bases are TGTGCCACCAGCAGAACTGGCGGTCCTAATGAAAAACTGTTTTTT. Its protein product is CATSRTGGPNEKLFF.